The 24 T cell receptor beta chains below were found in one sample sequenced in a study of graft-versus-host responses after intestinal transplantation. Their recognized antigens are unknown. The method was immunoSEQ multiplex PCR; TCRdb's version includes in-frame clones alone and lacks a portion of them. Of some 76,000 clones listed, around nine tenths are singletons. The sample here was unstimulated CD8+ T cells sorted from spleen or lymph node cells, taken before transplant. These receptors all come from a human donor who was the organ donor for an intestinal transplant.

The table lists this clone with a few counts. V gene TRBV6-1 combines with J gene TRBJ2-3; possibly TRBD2 for D (5 bases). Trimming shortened V by 2 bases and J by 0 bases, and 9 bases separated the two germline ends. The CDR3 extends over 15 amino acids. Per germline, CDR1 MNHNS and CDR2 SASEGT. This CDR3 reads CASSESTGSTDTQYF. CDR3 sequence (DNA): TGTGCCAGCAGTGAATCTACGGGAAGCACAGATACGCAGTATTTT.

This clone has a single count. The DNA of the CDR3 is TGTGCCAGCAGCCCAGAGGGGGAAAACACAGATACGCAGTATTTT. Residues: CASSPEGENTDTQYF. This chain links TRBV9 with TRBJ2-3; D may be TRBD1 (6 bases). Germline CDR1 reads SGDLS; CDR2 reads YYNGEE. The CDR3 has 15 amino acids. V lost 4 bases to trimming and J lost 2 bases, with 14 bases between them.

This clone was detected only a few times. The CDR3 region has the DNA TGTGCCAGCACCTTCCGGGGACCGGACACTGAAGCTTTCTTT. Protein: CASTFRGPDTEAFF. The J gene is TRBJ1-1, the V gene TRBV7-9; D is possibly TRBD1 (5 bases). Germline V CDR1 and CDR2: SEHNR, FQNEAQ (reference sequence). The CDR3 totals 14 residues. V dropped 7 bases and J dropped 3 bases, with 15 bases sitting between them.

This chain joins TRBV4-1 and TRBJ2-1, with D unresolved. This CDR3 is built from 13 residues. Per germline, CDR1 MGHRA and CDR2 YSYEKL. Trimming cost V 3 bases and J 2 bases, with 5 bases left between them. Here the CDR3 reads CASSQRPYNEQFF. CDR3 in DNA: TGCGCCAGCAGCCAGAGGCCCTACAATGAGCAGTTCTTC.

The chain links TRBV27 to TRBJ1-1, with D possibly matching TRBD1 (5 bases). The CDR3 consists of 13 residues. Per germline, CDR1 MNHEY and CDR2 SMNVEV (reference sequence). The germline V and J ends were trimmed by 3 bases and 4 bases, with 9 bases remaining between them. The CDR3 loop reads CASSFLRGTEAFF. DNA of the CDR3: TGTGCCAGCAGTTTTCTAAGGGGCACTGAAGCTTTCTTT.

The rearrangement links TRBV6-1 to TRBJ1-6; no clear D gene. The CDR3 loop spans 13 amino acids. V was trimmed by 2 bases and J by 6 bases, leaving 5 bases between them. Germline V gene sequence: CDR1 MNHNS, CDR2 SASEGT. CDR3 amino acids: CASSELLNSPLHF. For the CDR3, the DNA is TGTGCCAGCAGTGAACTTCTTAATTCACCCCTCCACTTT.

Comment on this clone: At one boundary the junction diverges from the germline segment, which might be a read error. J is TRBJ2-6 and V is TRBV7-3; 8 positions agree with TRBD1. The length of the CDR3 is 17 residues. The germline V gene encodes CDR1 SGHTA and CDR2 FQGTGA. The DNA of the CDR3 is TGTACCAGCAGCTTAGGGTTGACAGGGGCTGGGGCCAACGTCCTGACTTTC. This translates into CTSSLGLTGAGANVLTF.

This chain uses TRBV7-2 with TRBJ1-2; TRBD1 might be the D (5 bases). V shed 3 bases and J shed 5 bases, with 19 bases lying between them. Germline CDR1 and CDR2: SGHTA and FQGNSA. CDR3 length: 16 residues. CDR3 DNA: TGTGCCAGCAGCTTTCTTGGTCTCGGGGCCCCGTATGGCTACACCTTC. Its translation: CASSFLGLGAPYGYTF. Filled out from reference TRBV7-2 and TRBJ1-2, the complete variable domain reads GAGVSQSPSNKVTEKGKDVELRCDPISGHTALYWYRQSLGQGLEFLIYFQGNSAPDKSGLPSDRFSAERTGGSVSTLTIQRTQQEDSAVYLCASSFLGLGAPYGYTFGSGTRLTVV.

This clone was picked up a small number of times. The chain recombines TRBV4-2 with TRBJ2-5, with D perhaps TRBD1 or TRBD2 (7 bases each). The CDR3 spans 15 residues. CDR1 LGHNA and CDR2 YNFKEQ come from the germline V gene. With 1 base removed from V and 3 bases from J, the gap between germline ends came to 12 bases. The CDR3 is CASSQARGGEETQYF. CDR3 bases: TGTGCCAGCAGCCAAGCCAGGGGGGGCGAAGAGACCCAGTACTTC.

V is TRBV4-2 and J is TRBJ2-2, with a tentative D call TRBD1 (6 bases). Germline CDR1 is LGHNA and CDR2 is YNFKEQ. Trimming took off 0 bases at V and 2 bases at J, with 7 bases between the two ends. The CDR3 extends over 15 amino acids. The CDR3 sequence: CASSQDGTNTGELFF. CDR3 sequence (DNA): TGTGCCAGCAGCCAAGATGGGACAAACACCGGGGAGCTGTTTTTT.

The table lists this clone with a few counts. The chain uses TRBV5-6 and TRBJ2-7, with unresolved D. CDR3 size: 11 residues. Germline CDR1 reads SGHDT; CDR2 reads YYEEEE. Trimming removed 3 bases from V and 6 bases from J, with 7 bases in between. The DNA for the CDR3 is TGTGCCAGCAGCTCCTCCCTCGAGCAGTACTTC. Protein sequence: CASSSSLEQYF.

The gene calls are TRBV9 and TRBJ2-6, with D uncertain. There are 18 residues in the CDR3. Per the germline V gene, CDR1 is SGDLS and CDR2 is YYNGEE. Trimming removed 0 bases at V and 0 bases at J, with 13 bases between. The CDR3 loop is CASSVGSREASGANVLTF. DNA for the CDR3: TGTGCCAGCAGCGTAGGATCCCGAGAAGCCTCTGGGGCCAACGTCCTGACTTTC.

V and J are TRBV4-1 and TRBJ2-3; no reliable D call. Germline CDR1 MGHRA, CDR2 YSYEKL. V lost 0 bases and J 4 bases, leaving 8 bases between the germline ends. The length of the CDR3 is 14 residues. CDR3 nucleotide sequence: TGCGCCAGCAGCCAAGAAACCTCCGCAGATACGCAGTATTTT. It encodes CASSQETSADTQYF.

The DNA for the CDR3 is TGTGCCAGCAGTTACTCCGCAGGGTACGGCTACACCTTC. It codes for CASSYSAGYGYTF. The rearrangement links TRBV6-5 to TRBJ1-2; tentative D call: TRBD1 (5 bases). Trimming stripped 0 bases from V and 8 bases from J, with 10 bases between. CDR1 is MNHEY and CDR2 is SVGAGI in the germline V gene. The CDR3 consists of 13 residues.

As for this clone: One end of the junction is discordant with germline, which a read error may explain. This sample includes further DNA sequences coding for the same CDR3. This chain uses TRBV27 with TRBJ1-1, with a weak D call TRBD1 (5 bases). Germline V gene data show CDR1 as MNHEY and CDR2 as SMNVEV (reference sequence). This CDR3 is 15 amino acids long. The DNA for the CDR3 is TGTGCCAGCAGTTTAGTAGGGGCGTCCTTCATCGAAGCCTTCTTT. As protein: CASSLVGASFIEAFF.

The gene calls are TRBV6-6 and TRBJ1-1, with TRBD1 matching over 10 bases. The CDR3 length is 15 residues. Unmatched junction bases numbered 14, after V lost 11 bases and J lost 5 bases. Germline V gene data show CDR1 as MNHNY and CDR2 as SVGAGI (reference sequence). CDR3 loop: CAGSISGQGRTEAFF. The CDR3 coding sequence is TGTGCCGGATCAATATCGGGACAGGGGAGGACTGAAGCTTTCTTT.

The CDR3 protein is CASSGTGRSGNTIYF. The DNA for the CDR3 is TGTGCCAGCAGTGGAACCGGGAGATCTGGAAACACCATATATTTT. The chain couples TRBV6-1 to TRBJ1-3; D call uncertain. The CDR3 runs to 15 residues. Germline loops: CDR1 MNHNS, CDR2 SASEGT. Deletions cut 4 bases from V and 1 base from J, with 11 bases between.

The chain employs TRBV9 and TRBJ2-3; 14 nucleotides agree with TRBD2. The germline V gene has CDR1 SGDLS and CDR2 YYNGEE. Trimming removed 4 bases from V and 3 bases from J; junction bases left unmatched: 7. This CDR3 has 17 amino acids. CDR3 sequence reads: CASSSRTSGGSTDTQYF. The CDR3, as DNA: TGTGCCAGCAGCTCCCGGACTAGCGGGGGGAGTACAGATACGCAGTATTTT.

The chain has TRBV5-4 and TRBJ2-1; D possibly matches TRBD1 or TRBD2 (6 bases each). Between the trimmed V and J ends, which lost 4 bases and 5 bases, there was a span of 28 bases. The germline CDR1 and CDR2 sequences are SGHNT and YYREEE (reference sequence). The CDR3 is 19 residues long. CDR3 region: CASSQGQGWRVGWNNEQFF. CDR3 sequence (DNA): TGTGCCAGCAGCCAGGGGCAGGGGTGGAGGGTAGGATGGAACAATGAGCAGTTCTTC.

This rearrangement joins TRBV6-6 to TRBJ1-5; 7 bases are a match to TRBD1. Germline V gene lookup returns CDR1 MNHNY and CDR2 SVGAGI (reference sequence). J was trimmed by 4 bases and V by 0 bases; bases with no gene match: 6. CDR3 size: 16 residues. The CDR3 DNA follows: TGTGCCAGCAGTTACTCACCGGGACAGCCGAATCAGCCCCAGCATTTT. Protein: CASSYSPGQPNQPQHF.

The chain links TRBV27 to TRBJ2-7; TRBD1 might be the D (5 bases). V was cut by 3 bases and J by 2 bases, with 8 bases left in between. Germline-derived CDR1 and CDR2 are MNHEY and SMNVEV (reference sequence). The CDR3 runs to 13 residues. The CDR3 nucleotides are TGTGCCAGCAGTTTTTCGGACACCTACGAGCAGTACTTC. Amino acid sequence: CASSFSDTYEQYF.

The rearrangement links TRBV5-1 to TRBJ1-1, with D tentatively TRBD1 (5 bases). The germline gives CDR1 SGHRS, CDR2 YFSETQ. This CDR3 is built from 14 residues. V gave up 1 base and J gave up 11 bases, with 18 bases separating them. CDR3 in amino acids: CASSLRSRAPRAFF. In DNA, the CDR3 is TGCGCCAGCAGCTTGCGGTCCAGGGCCCCAAGGGCTTTCTTT.

V gene TRBV5-1 combines with J gene TRBJ1-1, with D hard to call. The CDR3 consists of 15 residues. The V gene lost 3 bases and the J gene lost 3 bases, with 15 bases spanning the gap. Germline assignment: CDR1 SGHRS and CDR2 YFSETQ. CDR3 sequence (DNA): TGCGCCAGCAGCTATAGTGGCGGGTCGTACACTGAAGCTTTCTTT. The encoded protein is CASSYSGGSYTEAFF.

The chain is built from TRBV5-4 and TRBJ2-6; D gene unclear. The CDR3 totals 18 residues. From germline, CDR1 is SGHNT and CDR2 YYREEE (reference sequence). Trimming stripped 4 bases from V and 0 bases from J, with 17 bases between. As DNA, the CDR3 is TGTGCCAGCAGCCATGCTCCGGCAATTAGCTCTGGGGCCAACGTCCTGACTTTC. This encodes CASSHAPAISSGANVLTF. The full variable domain, rest sourced from reference TRBV5-4 and TRBJ2-6, is ETGVTQSPTHLIKTRGQQVTLRCSSQSGHNTVSWYQQALGQGPQFIFQYYREEENGRGNFPPRFSGLQFPNYSSELNVNALELDDSALYLCASSHAPAISSGANVLTFGAGSRLTVL.